The clone carrying this T cell receptor beta chain showed up many times. Its antigen is unknown. This CDR3 comprises 14 residues. Germline loops: CDR1 SGHVS, CDR2 FQNEAQ. Trimming took 5 bases from V and 5 from J, leaving 12 bases between them. Noted time point: blood at routine non-recurrence follow-up after resection. Whole RNA, which was extracted from tumor, nontumor lung tissue or frozen PBMC, was sequenced without any cell sorting. The data derive from a study of spatial heterogeneity in lung cancer. Whole-study results and caveats: TCRs found ubiquitously expanded in tumor appeared in blood more at resection than at follow-up.

Every TCR cDNA molecule bore a unique molecular identifier. TCRdb processed the 5' RACE reads anew with MiXCR; each CDR3 protein has one entry. The data hold around 70,000 distinct CDR3 sequences, with less than 9.5% observed a single time. The sequenced sample was PBMCs, obtained at follow-up. This clonotype originated in a female donor with early-stage non-small cell lung cancer. The V call is TRBV7-8, the J call TRBJ2-2; D not certain. The CDR3: CASSPRSRTGELFF. In nucleotides, the CDR3 is TGTGCCAGCAGCCCAAGGTCCCGAACCGGGGAGCTGTTTTTT.